This T cell receptor (beta chain) was captured in a study of response to subunit inactivated influenza vaccine (dated by TCRdb to 2017 to 2018). Some background on the complete study: Deep quantitative profiling of the T cell receptor repertoire was used in the study to follow responses to a trivalent subunit inactivated influenza vaccine. The research as a whole found: It was suggested by the authors that each seasonal influenza vaccination may recruit only a limited number of new T cells.

This clonotype has a handful of counts. Its antigen specificity is not known. No base-level quality is on record; no much larger clone is a single base apart. Its CDR3 holds 15 amino acids, cysteine through phenylalanine. CDR3 DNA is the only sequence kept; it has 45 bases, read in frame from the first base. Germline trimming amounts to 7 bases on V and 3 bases on J, with 9 as the count of junction bases outside the gene matches. Library generation was performed with RT-PCR. Sequencing relied on an Illumina HiSeq 2500. The public reads were reprocessed in TCRdb via fastp at Q25 and MiXCR, keeping in-frame beta chains. Rows with one shared CDR3 protein collapse into an entry with the most common genes and DNA. The sample yields about 620,000 distinct CDR3 sequences; around 11% were counted once. The ten largest clones capture roughly 11% of the sample. This sample also appeared in a second study, on T cells expressing NK-cell markers. As the second study states: TCR beta cDNA libraries were prepared using 5'RACE template switching, which introduced a universal primer site and unique molecular identifiers. In sorted CD3+CD56+NKG2C+, CD3+CD56+NKG2C- and CD3+CD56-NKG2C+ T-cell subsets from eight donors, TCR beta-chain repertoires were profiled. Among the eight sequenced donors, only one was HCMV-seronegative, while the other seven were HCMV-seropositive. To restrict sorting to alphabetaTCR-expressing T cells, an anti-gammadeltaTCR antibody was added in several experiments. In about six donors, the dominant CD3+CD56+NKG2C+ clonotypes were found to rank among the top 10 CD8+ clonotypes and to make up roughly 1.0-8% of CD8+ T cells. Those dominant clonotypes were again the most abundant among CD3+CD56-NKG2C+ cells in a few donors, at roughly 28.3-60.1%. It remained unclear whether the expanded NKG2C-expressing T cell clones were specific for HCMV antigens. The study sequenced eight donors, all healthy volunteers chosen at random: three men and five women. A commercial ELISA kit detecting HCMV-specific IgG in serum was used to determine HCMV serostatus. Peripheral blood mononuclear cells were isolated from blood by Ficoll density gradient centrifugation. For a handful of donors, bulk peripheral blood T-cell repertoires were additionally sequenced from unsorted PBMC. cDNA synthesis was primed from the TCR beta constant segment, followed by two successive PCR amplification steps. Illumina HiSeq 2000/2500, MiSeq or NextSeq was used to sequence libraries as 2 x 150 bp reads. MIGEC was used to demultiplex reads and group the reads by UMI, and MiTCR was used to assemble and quantify clonotypes. To exclude erroneous sequences, only TCR cDNA sequences supported by at least two reads were retained. The tcR package was used for downstream repertoire analysis, and clonotypes were matched between fractions using CDR3 nucleotide sequence together with V segment. VDJmatch was used to annotate antigen specificity against VDJdb, with one amino acid substitution allowed in CDR3.

The sequence joins TRBV12-3 or TRBV12-4 to TRBJ1-5; TRBD1 lines up with 7 middle nucleotides. The sequencing here drew on PBMCs from blood, taken on the day of vaccination. The TCR was taken from a man between 50 and 59 years old who received an inactivated influenza vaccine. Donor details come from another sample of the same person, matched by shared clones. The nucleotide sequence reads TGTGCCAGCAACTATGCAGGGGGGGTCAATCAGCCCCAGCATTTT. Translated, this gives CASNYAGGVNQPQHF.